This T cell receptor beta chain was identified in a study of regulatory T cells. Study results and caveats: Regulatory T cells from CD3G-deficient patients were less diverse than autologous conventional CD4+ cells and control regulatory cells. Regulatory T cells showed the strongest V-J pair restriction and V/J gene skewing among patient repertoires.

On this clone: Its antigen is unidentified.

Trimming took 1 base from V and 3 from J; bases not matched to a gene: 7. This CDR3 has 17 amino acids. CDR1 is SEHNR, CDR2 FQNEAQ, per germline (reference sequence). The primer mix had 52 TRBV and 13 TRBJ primers. Libraries were prepared by immunoSEQ multiplex PCR; TCRdb keeps only in-frame clonotypes and omits some of them. The data show about 6,100 clones, with over 75% seen just once and more than 1.5% held by the top ten. The source is a person aged 18-30 years with CD3G deficiency. Specimen: CD4+ Tregs sorted from blood. This sequence joins TRBV7-9 and TRBJ2-3, with 10 bases aligning to TRBD2. The CDR3 protein is CASSLVGRTSGTDTQYF. CDR3 nucleotide sequence: TGTGCCAGCAGCTTAGTTGGACGGACTAGCGGTACAGATACGCAGTATTTT.